Shown below are 30 T cell receptor beta chains from a single sample sequenced in a study of identical twins. TCRdb reanalysed the 5' RACE reads using MiXCR and keeps one entry per CDR3 protein. The repertoire holds roughly 290,000 distinct CDR3 sequences, with about 8.1% as singletons. The data were also submitted as part of a second study, on yellow fever vaccine responses in identical twins.

The sequenced sample consisted of memory (CD45RO+) T cells sorted from blood. The receptors stem from a woman aged 18-30 years in good health.

V and J are TRBV14 and TRBJ2-1; 7 bases map to TRBD1. V shed 4 bases and J 7 bases; nucleotides not matched to a gene: 10. CDR3 size: 15 residues. In germline, CDR1 is SGHDN, CDR2 FVKESK. CDR3 nucleotides: TGTGCCAGCAGCCCCCTGGGGACAGACAAGAATGAGCAGTTCTTC. Translation: CASSPLGTDKNEQFF. The variable domain in full, with the rest retrieved from reference TRBV14 and TRBJ2-1, is EAGVTQFPSHSVIEKGQTVTLRCDPISGHDNLYWYRRVMGKEIKFLLHFVKESKQDESGMPNNRFLAERTGGTYSTLKVQPAELEDSGVYFCASSPLGTDKNEQFFGPGTRLTVL.

This clonotype was seen a handful of times. The chain combines TRBV4-1 with TRBJ2-1; D is uncertain. There are 14 residues in the CDR3. Germline CDR1 and CDR2: MGHRA and YSYEKL. Trimming cost V 0 bases and J 7 bases, with 10 bases left between them. CDR3 nucleotide sequence: TGCGCCAGCAGCCAAGAATCGGTCAGAAATGAGCAGTTCTTC. As protein: CASSQESVRNEQFF.

This chain links TRBV5-4 with TRBJ2-5; 7 bases agree with TRBD2. The junction had 11 bases not matched to a gene; V was cut back by 4 bases and J by 5 bases. The CDR3 is 15 residues long. Germline V gives CDR1 SGHNT, CDR2 YYREEE (reference sequence). CDR3 region: CASSPPGGGAETQYF. CDR3 DNA sequence: TGTGCCAGCAGCCCCCCGGGGGGAGGGGCGGAGACCCAGTACTTC.

The genes are TRBV6-4 and TRBJ2-1, with D maybe TRBD2 (6 bases). Trimming removed 3 bases from V and 8 bases from J, with 11 bases in between. Germline assignment: CDR1 MRHNA and CDR2 SNTAGT. This CDR3 contains 13 residues. CDR3 in DNA: TGTGCCAGCAGTGAAGGGCCTAGCGATGAGCAGTTCTTC. Translation gives CASSEGPSDEQFF.

This clonotype was detected ten times or more. The rearrangement uses TRBV20-1 and TRBJ2-1, with D possibly TRBD1 on 5 matching bases. The CDR3 contains 13 residues. Germline assignment: CDR1 DFQATT and CDR2 SNEGSKA (reference sequence). V lost 6 bases and J lost 5, with 14 bases in between. As DNA, the CDR3 is TGCAGTGCCCTAAGGTCCAGGGACAATGAGCAGTTCTTC. The encoded protein is CSALRSRDNEQFF.

This clonotype was seen many times. The V call is TRBV12-3 or TRBV12-4, the J call TRBJ2-1; D possibly corresponds to TRBD2 (6 bases). The length of the CDR3 is 14 residues. With 7 bases removed from V and 0 bases from J, the gap between germline ends came to 10 bases. CDR3 in DNA: TGTGCCAGCACCCTAGCGCCCTCCTACAATGAGCAGTTCTTC. Translating gives CASTLAPSYNEQFF.

V is TRBV6-4 and J is TRBJ2-1, with no clear D. Germline V gene data show CDR1 as MRHNA and CDR2 as SNTAGT. There are 17 residues in the CDR3. Deletions cut 0 bases from V and 0 bases from J, with 12 bases between. CDR3 amino acids: CASSDSIASSSYNEQFF. CDR3 nucleotides: TGTGCCAGCAGTGACTCGATCGCGAGTAGCTCCTACAATGAGCAGTTCTTC.

This clonotype occurred many times. The chain couples TRBV29-1 to TRBJ2-1, with TRBD1 as a possible D gene (6 bases). Germline lookup yields CDR1 SQVTM and CDR2 ANQGSEA. Trimming stripped 7 bases from V and 7 bases from J, with 14 bases between. CDR3 length: 12 amino acids. The CDR3 here is CSAEQGWNEQFF. CDR3 coding DNA: TGCAGCGCCGAACAGGGATGGAATGAGCAGTTCTTC.

There are many counts of this clonotype. The chain combines TRBV29-1 with TRBJ1-5, with 7 bases identical to TRBD1. This CDR3 contains 13 residues. The junction had 8 bases not matched to a gene; V was cut back by 4 bases and J by 8 bases. CDR1 and CDR2 (germline): SQVTM, ANQGSEA. The CDR3 loop is CSVGGPGGEPQHF. DNA for the CDR3: TGCAGCGTTGGGGGGCCAGGGGGAGAGCCCCAGCATTTT.

This chain uses TRBV5-6 with TRBJ2-1; D possibly corresponds to TRBD1 (6 bases). The CDR3 totals 17 residues. CDR1 is SGHDT and CDR2 is YYEEEE in the germline V gene. V was clipped by 3 bases and J by 6 bases, with 22 bases between them. DNA for the CDR3: TGTGCCAGCAGCTCCCTAGGCAACAGGGAACTAGGCAATGAGCAGTTCTTC. Translated: CASSSLGNRELGNEQFF. The whole variable domain, filled in from reference TRBV5-6 and TRBJ2-1, reads DAGVTQSPTHLIKTRGQQVTLRCSPKSGHDTVSWYQQALGQGPQFIFQYYEEEERQRGNFPDRFSGHQFPNYSSELNVNALLLGDSALYLCASSSLGNRELGNEQFFGPGTRLTVL.

This clonotype showed up many times. CDR3 bases: TGCAGTGCTAGACCCCCGACTAGCGGGAGCCAAGAGACCCAGTACTTC. Translating it yields CSARPPTSGSQETQYF. The chain is built from TRBV20-1 and TRBJ2-5; 12 positions match TRBD2. Trimming took 2 bases from V and 1 from J; bases not matched to a gene: 5. CDR3 length: 16 amino acids. Germline values: CDR1 DFQATT, CDR2 SNEGSKA (reference sequence).

The V gene is TRBV7-6, the J gene TRBJ1-2, with 10 bases that match TRBD1. V lost 1 base to trimming and J lost 2 bases; unmatched junction nucleotides: 10. Per the germline V gene, CDR1 is SGHVS and CDR2 is FNYEAQ. This CDR3 contains 18 residues. The chain's CDR3 is CASSLGVSGQGGNYGYTF. Written as DNA, the CDR3 is TGTGCCAGCAGCTTAGGGGTTTCTGGACAGGGGGGGAACTATGGCTACACCTTC.

This clonotype showed up just a few times. The V gene is TRBV5-6, the J gene TRBJ2-2, with D perhaps matching TRBD1 (5 bases). V lost 0 bases to trimming and J lost 1 base, with 7 bases between them. The CDR3 runs to 15 residues. CDR1 and CDR2 (germline): SGHDT, YYEEEE. In DNA, the CDR3 is TGTGCCAGCAGCTTGGCCGACAGGAACACCGGGGAGCTGTTTTTT. It codes for CASSLADRNTGELFF.

The chain couples TRBV7-8 to TRBJ2-5; 7 bases align to TRBD1. Per the germline V gene, CDR1 is SGHVS and CDR2 is FQNEAQ. The V segment lost 5 bases and the J segment 5 bases; nucleotides outside the gene matches: 5. This CDR3 comprises 13 residues. CDR3: CASSATGRETQYF. Written as DNA, the CDR3 is TGTGCCAGCAGCGCGACAGGGCGCGAGACCCAGTACTTC.

The chain combines TRBV19 with TRBJ1-1; D is possibly TRBD1 (6 bases). This CDR3 region has 15 residues. V lost 3 bases and J 0 bases, leaving 11 bases between the germline ends. Germline loops: CDR1 LNHDA, CDR2 SQIVND (reference sequence). This chain's CDR3 is CASSIAGQLNTEAFF. CDR3 coding DNA: TGTGCCAGTAGTATTGCTGGACAGTTGAACACTGAAGCTTTCTTT.

In nucleotides, the CDR3 is TGTGCCAGCAGCTTAGAGTACGCAGATACGCAGTATTTT. The encoded protein is CASSLEYADTQYF. This chain links TRBV7-9 with TRBJ2-3; no clear D. This CDR3 region has 13 residues. Germline V gives CDR1 SEHNR, CDR2 FQNEAQ (reference sequence). V lost 1 base and J 4 bases, leaving 6 bases between the germline ends.

As concerns this clonotype: One end of the junction varies from germline; a read error may be responsible. The chain combines TRBV2 with TRBJ2-6; 7 nucleotides match TRBD2. The CDR3 has 18 amino acids. Germline loops: CDR1 SNHLY, CDR2 FYNNEI. The DNA for the CDR3 is TGTGCCTGCAGTTTGGGGGGGACCCTCTTCTCTGGGGCCAACGTCCTGACTTTC. Encoded protein: CACSLGGTLFSGANVLTF.

The genes are TRBV6-2 or TRBV6-3 and TRBJ1-6; D gene unclear. CDR1 and CDR2 from the germline V gene are MNHEY and SVGEGT. The CDR3 spans 13 residues. V was cut by 6 bases and J by 11 bases, with 14 bases left in between. This CDR3 is CASRTQQATPLHF. In nucleotides, the CDR3 is TGTGCCAGCAGGACACAGCAAGCGACACCCCTCCACTTT.

V and J are TRBV27 and TRBJ2-1; no reliable D call. V lost 2 bases, J lost 7 bases, and 9 bases lay in between. The V gene's germline CDR1 is MNHEY and CDR2 SMNVEV (reference sequence). The CDR3 has 13 residues. Here the CDR3 reads CASSLSVWNEQFF. CDR3 in DNA: TGTGCCAGCAGTTTAAGCGTCTGGAATGAGCAGTTCTTC.

This clonotype was picked up a small number of times. The chain carries TRBV20-1 and TRBJ2-1; D gene ambiguous. This CDR3 is 11 amino acids long. In germline, CDR1 is DFQATT, CDR2 SNEGSKA (reference sequence). Trimming stripped 4 bases from V and 12 bases from J, with 13 bases between. CDR3: CSANREAGQFF. The DNA for the CDR3 is TGCAGTGCTAATCGAGAAGCCGGGCAGTTCTTC.

The V call is TRBV28, the J call TRBJ2-5; 11 positions agree with TRBD2. The CDR3 consists of 15 residues. The germline V gene has CDR1 MDHEN and CDR2 SYDVKM. The J segment lost 4 bases and the V segment lost 6 bases, leaving 7 bases of the junction unmatched. The chain's CDR3 is CASRRSGGAPETQYF. In nucleotides, the CDR3 is TGTGCCAGCAGGCGTAGCGGGGGGGCCCCAGAGACCCAGTACTTC.

The chain links TRBV18 to TRBJ2-7; D possibly matches TRBD1 or TRBD2 (5 bases each). Trimming removed 2 bases from V and 2 bases from J, with 13 bases in between. The CDR3 has 15 amino acids. CDR1 and CDR2 (germline): KGHSH, LQKENI. The CDR3 region is CASSPVRDGTYEQYF. CDR3 sequence (DNA): TGTGCCAGCTCACCAGTACGGGACGGTACCTACGAGCAGTACTTC.

This clonotype has more than one count but fewer than ten. This chain uses TRBV7-8 with TRBJ2-5; no firm D call. Germline V gene sequence: CDR1 SGHVS, CDR2 FQNEAQ. V gave up 5 bases and J gave up 8 bases, with 18 bases separating them. This CDR3 has 14 residues. DNA for the CDR3: TGTGCCAGCAGCCAGAGACCTTCTTCGGTCACCCAGTACTTC. This encodes CASSQRPSSVTQYF.

This clonotype was counted ten times or more. V and J are TRBV27 and TRBJ2-3; 8 bases map to TRBD2. This CDR3 comprises 15 residues. Per germline, CDR1 MNHEY and CDR2 SMNVEV (reference sequence). Trimming cost V 3 bases and J 0 bases; bases outside gene matches: 2. The CDR3 sequence is CASSFGGGSTDTQYF. DNA of the CDR3: TGTGCCAGCAGTTTTGGCGGGGGGAGCACAGATACGCAGTATTTT.

This clonotype was detected many times. CDR3: CASSGLADTGELFF. The CDR3 DNA is TGTGCCAGCAGTGGGCTAGCGGACACCGGGGAGCTGTTTTTT. V usage is TRBV6-2 or TRBV6-3 and J usage is TRBJ2-2, with 7 bases matching TRBD2. Germline CDR1 is MNHEY and CDR2 is SVGEGT. This CDR3 spans 14 amino acids. Trimming removed 5 bases from V and 3 bases from J; junction bases left unmatched: 3.

The V call is TRBV6-4, the J call TRBJ1-6, with D perhaps TRBD1 (5 bases). Trimming took 0 bases from V and 5 from J, leaving 8 bases between them. The V gene's germline CDR1 is MRHNA and CDR2 SNTAGT. The CDR3 has 15 residues. The CDR3 DNA follows: TGTGCCAGCAGTGACTCCTTGGGGGATAATTCACCCCTCCACTTT. It translates to CASSDSLGDNSPLHF.

This clonotype was counted ten times or more. The chain has TRBV6-5 and TRBJ2-3; TRBD2 matches at 8 bases. CDR3 length: 15 residues. V gave up 4 bases and J gave up 5 bases; unmatched junction bases: 8. Per germline, CDR1 MNHEY and CDR2 SVGAGI. This chain's CDR3 is CASSFQSSGIDTQYF. The CDR3 coding sequence is TGTGCCAGCAGTTTCCAGAGTAGCGGGATAGATACGCAGTATTTT.

The table lists this clonotype with a few counts. The rearrangement joins TRBV3-1 to TRBJ2-5, with 13 bases identical to TRBD2. CDR1 is LGHDT, CDR2 YNNKEL, per germline (reference sequence). The V and J ends lost 4 bases and 3 bases, in that order; junction bases with no gene match: 8. The CDR3 runs to 17 residues. The CDR3 sequence: CASSPQAGLAGKETQYF. The CDR3 DNA follows: TGTGCCAGCAGCCCTCAGGCGGGACTAGCGGGAAAAGAGACCCAGTACTTC.

The table lists this clonotype with many counts. The chain carries TRBV5-5 and TRBJ2-5, with 12 bases aligning to TRBD1. The CDR3 totals 15 residues. The ends lost 2 bases at V and 7 bases at J; junction bases unmatched: 6. The germline CDR1 and CDR2 sequences are SGHKS and YYEKEE (reference sequence). The CDR3 DNA is TGTGCCAGCAGCTTTTCGCCGGGACAGGGGGCGACCCAGTACTTC. Protein product: CASSFSPGQGATQYF.

This sequence joins TRBV6-2 or TRBV6-3 and TRBJ2-7; TRBD1 aligns across 7 bases. J lost 4 bases, V lost 4 bases, and 22 bases had no gene match. Germline lookup yields CDR1 MNHEY and CDR2 SVGEGT. The CDR3 has 19 amino acids. The DNA for the CDR3 is TGTGCCAGCAGTTCTGGAGACAGGGCGCCTGTCCGGGGATTATACGAGCAGTACGTC. It specifies CASSSGDRAPVRGLYEQYV.